This TCR beta chain came from a study of blood T cell repertoires in COVID-19. Some clones are missing from TCRdb's copy, which holds only in-frame ones; the method was immunoSEQ multiplex PCR. The sample contains over 200,000 clones, approximately 90% of which appear only once. In germline, CDR1 is SGHKS, CDR2 YYEKEE (reference sequence). The J segment lost 4 bases and the V segment lost 5 bases, leaving 12 bases of the junction unmatched. The CDR3 consists of 17 residues. The sequenced sample consisted of PBMCs or T cells enriched from blood (not recorded which). This TCR came from a man aged 18 to 35 who had recovered from COVID-19. This chain joins TRBV5-5 and TRBJ1-2, with 12 bases fitting TRBD1. The CDR3: CASRNPGQGASGYGYTF. The CDR3 DNA is TGTGCCAGCAGAAATCCGGGACAGGGGGCGAGTGGCTATGGCTACACCTTC.